This TCR beta chain comes out of a study of patients and donors after allogeneic stem cell transplantation. The germline CDR1 and CDR2 sequences are LNHDA and SQIVND (reference sequence). This CDR3 has 13 amino acids. V was pared by 10 bases and J by 3 bases, with 13 bases between. TCRdb independently ran MiXCR on the RT-PCR reads; one entry per CDR3 protein. The sample includes 200,000 to 250,000 distinct CDR3 sequences, 13% to 15% of them seen just once. This chain uses TRBV19 with TRBJ1-5; tentatively, D is TRBD1 (5 bases). Sequencing was done on a sample of blood, either unsorted or a sorted T cell fraction (not recorded which). This TCR was sampled from a human donor who was either an allogeneic HSCT recipient or a stem cell or donor lymphocyte infusion donor (not recorded which). It is not recorded whose cells these are; they may come from a transplant donor. In DNA form, the CDR3 reads TGTGCCACCACCCGGGACTCCAATCAGCCCCAGCATTTT. Translating gives CATTRDSNQPQHF.